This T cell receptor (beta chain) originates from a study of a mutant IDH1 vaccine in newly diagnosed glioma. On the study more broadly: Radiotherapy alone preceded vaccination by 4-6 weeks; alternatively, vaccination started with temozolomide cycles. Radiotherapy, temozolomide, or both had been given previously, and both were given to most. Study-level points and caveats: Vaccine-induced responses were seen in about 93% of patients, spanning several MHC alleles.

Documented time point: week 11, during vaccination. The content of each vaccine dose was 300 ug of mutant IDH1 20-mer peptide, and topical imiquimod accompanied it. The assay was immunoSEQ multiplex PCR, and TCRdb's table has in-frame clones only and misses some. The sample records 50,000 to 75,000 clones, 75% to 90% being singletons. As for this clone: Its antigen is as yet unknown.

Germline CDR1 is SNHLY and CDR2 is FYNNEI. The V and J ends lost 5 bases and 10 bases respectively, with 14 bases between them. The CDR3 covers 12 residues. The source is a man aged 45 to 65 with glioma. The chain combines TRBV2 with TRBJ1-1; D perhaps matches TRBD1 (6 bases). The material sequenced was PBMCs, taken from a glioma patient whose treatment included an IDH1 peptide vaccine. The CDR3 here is CASSSARGGAFF. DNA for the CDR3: TGTGCCAGCAGTAGTGCCAGGGGAGGAGCTTTCTTT.